This is a list of T cell receptor beta chains from one sample in a study of early stage breast cancer tumors. Some clones are missing from TCRdb's copy, which holds only in-frame ones; the method was immunoSEQ multiplex PCR. The repertoire holds about 21,000 clones, with 75% to 80% as singletons. Sequencing was carried out using blood. Source of these receptors: a person aged 55 to 75 with breast cancer. CDR3s include the opening cysteine and the closing phenylalanine or tryptophan. The order of the fields is V gene, D gene, clone size, J gene, CDR3 DNA, CDR3 protein. D genes are given only for firm matches. For some rows the clone size is stated as once, few or many, or as a class when expanded; others skip it.

v_gene: TRBV29-1; d_gene: TRBD1; abundance: few; j_gene: TRBJ1-2; CDR3nt: TGCAGCGTTGAAGAGGGACAGGGGGGTGGCTACACCTTC; CDR3aa: CSVEEGQGGGYTF
v_gene: TRBV5-4; d_gene: .; abundance: .; j_gene: TRBJ2-1; CDR3nt: TGTGCCAGCAGCTTGGGGGGGTTGAGCTCCTACAATGAGCAGTTCTTC; CDR3aa: CASSLGGLSSYNEQFF
v_gene: TRBV4-2; d_gene: .; abundance: .; j_gene: TRBJ1-5; CDR3nt: TGTGCCAGCAGCCGCCCGGGGGTACAGCCCCAGCATTTT; CDR3aa: CASSRPGVQPQHF
v_gene: TRBV7-2; d_gene: .; abundance: .; j_gene: TRBJ2-7; CDR3nt: TGTGCCAGCAGCTTTCCGAGCTCTCCATCCTACGAGCAGTACTTC; CDR3aa: CASSFPSSPSYEQYF
v_gene: TRBV6-1; d_gene: TRBD1; abundance: once; j_gene: TRBJ2-5; CDR3nt: TGTGCCAGCAGACTGGACAGGGATCAAAAGACCCAGTACTTC; CDR3aa: CASRLDRDQKTQYF
v_gene: TRBV10-3; d_gene: .; abundance: .; j_gene: TRBJ1-5; CDR3nt: TGTGCCATCAGTGAGGAAAGCTCCAATCAGCCCCAGCATTTT; CDR3aa: CAISEESSNQPQHF
v_gene: TRBV6-1; d_gene: .; abundance: few; j_gene: TRBJ1-5; CDR3nt: TGTGCCAGCAGAGAAACCGCGACTGGGACCAATCAGCCCCAGCATTTT; CDR3aa: CASRETATGTNQPQHF
v_gene: TRBV5-1; d_gene: TRBD1; abundance: .; j_gene: TRBJ2-7; CDR3nt: TGCGCCAGCAGCTGGAGGACAGGCAGCTCCTACGAGCAGTACTTC; CDR3aa: CASSWRTGSSYEQYF
v_gene: TRBV6-5; d_gene: .; abundance: .; j_gene: TRBJ2-3; CDR3nt: TGTGCCAGCAGGTCGAGGACACCCCACACAGATACGCAGTATTTT; CDR3aa: CASRSRTPHTDTQYF
v_gene: TRBV19; d_gene: .; abundance: once; j_gene: TRBJ1-4; CDR3nt: TGTGCCAGTAGTCGGGGGCTAGGTTTGGTTTTT; CDR3aa: CASSRGLGLVF